What follows are 27 T cell receptor beta chains derived from one specimen sequenced in a study of blood T cell repertoires in COVID-19. Libraries were prepared by immunoSEQ multiplex PCR; TCRdb keeps only in-frame clonotypes and omits some of them. Altogether some 89,000 clones are present, 65% to 80% being singletons, with the ten largest covering approximately 10%. The sequenced sample consisted of peripheral blood. Every receptor here comes from a man between 65 and 85 years old with acute or convalescent COVID-19.

The chain links TRBV4-2 to TRBJ1-6; D gene unclear. CDR3 length: 17 residues. Per germline, CDR1 LGHNA and CDR2 YNFKEQ. With 1 base removed from V and 3 bases from J, the gap between germline ends came to 13 bases. CDR3 nucleotides: TGTGCCAGCAGCCAAGCGGCGGGGAGCAGCTATAATTCACCCCTCCACTTT. It translates to CASSQAAGSSYNSPLHF.

This chain uses TRBV18 with TRBJ1-2; 7 nucleotides align to TRBD1. Germline V lookup: CDR1 KGHSH, CDR2 LQKENI. The CDR3 sequence is 13 residues long. The junction had 6 bases not matched to a gene; V was cut back by 5 bases and J by 6 bases. The CDR3 DNA sequence: TGTGCCAGCTCATCCCCAGGGGGTGATGGCTACACCTTC. Protein: CASSSPGGDGYTF.

The chain combines TRBV15 with TRBJ2-2; 16 bases match TRBD2. V shed 4 bases and J 6 bases; nucleotides not matched to a gene: 11. CDR1 LNHNV and CDR2 YYDKDF come from the germline V gene (reference sequence). The CDR3 is 19 amino acids. CDR3 residues: CATSTAGTSGGAVAGELFF. CDR3 coding DNA: TGTGCCACCAGCACAGCCGGGACTAGCGGGGGGGCGGTCGCCGGGGAGCTGTTTTTT.

The chain couples TRBV12-3 or TRBV12-4 to TRBJ2-7; TRBD1 agrees at 8 bases. Losses at the gene ends were 6 bases for V and 1 base for J; bases not matched to a gene: 2. CDR3 length: 13 residues. This CDR3 reads CASSRTGSYEQYF. The CDR3 region has the DNA TGTGCCAGCAGCCGGACAGGGTCCTACGAGCAGTACTTC.

A few counts support this clone. J is TRBJ1-1 and V is TRBV28; D call uncertain. Germline V gene data show CDR1 as MDHEN and CDR2 as SYDVKM. The CDR3 totals 13 residues. V lost 3 bases to trimming and J lost 1 base, with 6 bases between them. CDR3 protein: CASSLAGNTEAFF. For the CDR3, the DNA is TGTGCCAGCAGTTTGGCAGGGAACACTGAAGCTTTCTTT.

This clone showed up just once. DNA for the CDR3: TGTGCCAGCAGTTTGGGACAGGGTAATGGCTACACCTTC. Amino acid sequence: CASSLGQGNGYTF. The J gene is TRBJ1-2, the V gene TRBV12-3 or TRBV12-4; 9 bases match TRBD1. CDR3 size: 13 residues. V lost 3 bases to trimming and J lost 6 bases; unmatched junction nucleotides: 2.

The chain combines TRBV6-1 with TRBJ1-5; D is undetermined. Germline V gene lookup returns CDR1 MNHNS and CDR2 SASEGT. V lost 4 bases to trimming and J lost 0 bases, with 13 bases between them. The CDR3 is 16 residues long. The CDR3 loop is CASSGIRLASNQPQHF. CDR3 sequence (DNA): TGTGCCAGCAGTGGGATTAGACTGGCTAGCAATCAGCCCCAGCATTTT.

V is TRBV5-1 and J is TRBJ1-2; 8 bases align to TRBD1. Trimming at V came to 0 bases and at J to 5 bases, leaving 3 bases not matched to a gene. Germline V gene lookup returns CDR1 SGHRS and CDR2 YFSETQ. This CDR3 is built from 14 residues. The CDR3 bases are TGCGCCAGCAGCTTGGCCCAGGGGGCATATGGCTACACCTTC. Encoded protein: CASSLAQGAYGYTF.

This clone is a singleton in its sample. The genes are TRBV2 and TRBJ2-1, with 14 bases fitting TRBD2. The CDR3 covers 17 residues. CDR1 SNHLY and CDR2 FYNNEI come from the germline V gene. V shed 6 bases and J 3 bases; nucleotides not matched to a gene: 7. CDR3 coding DNA: TGTGCCAGCAGCTATTCGGGACTAGCGGGGGTCTACAATGAGCAGTTCTTC. Its protein product is CASSYSGLAGVYNEQFF.

The genes are TRBV11-3 and TRBJ2-5, with a weak D call TRBD1 (5 bases). V lost 0 bases to trimming and J lost 5 bases, with 13 bases between them. The germline V gene has CDR1 SGHNT and CDR2 YENEEA. The CDR3 extends over 15 amino acids. The CDR3 reads CASSLEGQAGETQYF. The CDR3 bases are TGTGCCAGCAGCTTAGAGGGGCAGGCCGGGGAGACCCAGTACTTC.

The V call is TRBV5-6, the J call TRBJ2-7; D is unresolved. The CDR3 runs 11 residues. V was trimmed by 3 bases and J by 4 bases, leaving 5 bases between them. Germline V gene data show CDR1 as SGHDT and CDR2 as YYEEEE. The chain's CDR3 is CASSSLYEQYV. The CDR3 nucleotides are TGTGCCAGCAGCTCTCTTTACGAGCAGTACGTC.

V gene TRBV15 combines with J gene TRBJ1-5; the D gene is possibly TRBD1 (5 bases). CDR3 length: 15 amino acids. Between the trimmed V and J ends, which lost 0 bases and 8 bases, there was a span of 14 bases. Germline V lookup: CDR1 LNHNV, CDR2 YYDKDF (reference sequence). The chain's CDR3 is CATSRDPGGREPQHF. The CDR3 DNA reads as TGTGCCACCAGCAGAGATCCGGGGGGTAGGGAGCCCCAGCATTTT. Drawing the rest from reference TRBV15 and TRBJ1-5, the complete variable domain is DAMVIQNPRYQVTQFGKPVTLSCSQTLNHNVMYWYQQKSSQAPKLLFHYYDKDFNNEADTPDNFQSRRPNTSFCFLDIRSPGLGDTAMYLCATSRDPGGREPQHFGDGTRLSIL.

The chain joins TRBV19 to TRBJ2-5; D is unclear. The germline V gene has CDR1 LNHDA and CDR2 SQIVND (reference sequence). The CDR3 runs 13 residues. Trimming shortened V by 4 bases and J by 5 bases, and 11 bases separated the two germline ends. The CDR3 here is CASSKGDFETQYF. The DNA for the CDR3 is TGTGCCAGTAGTAAAGGAGATTTCGAGACCCAGTACTTC.

The CDR3: CASSLNEEETQYF. CDR3 nucleotides: TGTGCCAGCAGCCTAAACGAGGAAGAGACCCAGTACTTC. This chain joins TRBV3-1 (or the pseudogene TRBV3-2) and TRBJ2-5; no reliable D call. The V end was cut by 4 bases, the J end by 3 bases, with 9 bases between. CDR3 length equals 13 residues. Germline CDR1 is LGHDT and CDR2 is YNNKEL (reference sequence).

The chain links TRBV5-1 to TRBJ2-3, with 10 bases aligning to TRBD2. The CDR3 consists of 15 residues. Germline V lookup: CDR1 SGHRS, CDR2 YFSETQ. With 4 bases clipped from V and 1 base from J, the junction kept 3 bases outside the gene matches. CDR3 loop: CASSAGTSGTDTQYF. The CDR3 DNA follows: TGCGCCAGCAGCGCCGGGACTAGCGGCACAGATACGCAGTATTTT.

V and J are TRBV28 and TRBJ1-6; D might be TRBD1 (5 bases). The CDR3 is 14 residues long. Germline assignment: CDR1 MDHEN and CDR2 SYDVKM. V dropped 3 bases and J dropped 5 bases, with 8 bases sitting between them. CDR3 sequence: CASSFRANNSPLHF. The CDR3 bases are TGTGCCAGCAGTTTCAGGGCCAATAATTCACCCCTCCACTTT. Full variable domain (rest looked up from reference TRBV28 and TRBJ1-6): DVKVTQSSRYLVKRTGEKVFLECVQDMDHENMFWYRQDPGLGLRLIYFSYDVKMKEKGDIPEGYSVSREKKERFSLILESASTNQTSMYLCASSFRANNSPLHFGNGTRLTVT.

The chain couples TRBV11-3 to TRBJ1-6; D is ambiguous. Looked up from germline, CDR1 is SGHNT and CDR2 is YENEEA. V lost 1 base and J lost 11, with 12 bases in between. The CDR3 has 14 amino acids. The CDR3 DNA follows: TGTGCCAGCAGCTTAGGGGGAGTCGGGGCACCCCTCCACTTT. The encoded protein is CASSLGGVGAPLHF.

The chain recombines TRBV5-8 with TRBJ2-3; TRBD2 agrees at 10 bases. The CDR3 contains 19 residues. CDR1 is SGHTS, CDR2 YDEGEE, per germline. The J segment lost 1 base and the V segment lost 4 bases, leaving 15 bases of the junction unmatched. DNA of the CDR3: TGTGCCAGCAGCCCGTACCAAGCGGGGGGGCCTACGGGCACAGATACGCAGTATTTT. Translating gives CASSPYQAGGPTGTDTQYF. The full variable domain, in which reference TRBV5-8 and TRBJ2-3 provide the parts outside the CDR3, is EAGVTQSPTHLIKTRGQQATLRCSPISGHTSVYWYQQALGLGLQFLLWYDEGEERNRGNFPPRFSGRQFPNYSSELNVNALELEDSALYLCASSPYQAGGPTGTDTQYFGPGTRLTVL.

The rearrangement uses TRBV28 and TRBJ2-2; 9 nucleotides agree with TRBD1. Germline V gene lookup returns CDR1 MDHEN and CDR2 SYDVKM. The ends lost 5 bases at V and 2 bases at J; junction bases unmatched: 6. The CDR3 extends over 16 amino acids. The CDR3 sequence is CASSRTGGRNTGELFF. The CDR3 DNA sequence: TGTGCCAGCAGTCGTACAGGGGGCCGTAACACCGGGGAGCTGTTTTTT.

This clone came up once. The chain joins TRBV10-3 to TRBJ1-2; 10 bases map to TRBD1. The V gene end was trimmed by 4 bases and the J gene end by 2 bases; junction bases not matched to a gene: 7. The length of the CDR3 is 16 residues. In germline, CDR1 is ENHRY, CDR2 SYGVKD. CDR3 amino acids: CAISGTGGRINYGYTF. In nucleotides, the CDR3 is TGTGCCATCAGTGGGACAGGGGGTCGGATCAACTATGGCTACACCTTC.

The V call is TRBV27, the J call TRBJ2-3, with unresolved D. CDR1 and CDR2 (germline): MNHEY, SMNVEV (reference sequence). Trimming stripped 5 bases from V and 4 bases from J, with 13 bases between. The CDR3 has 14 residues. This CDR3 is CASSLTRNPDTQYF. CDR3 nucleotides: TGTGCCAGCAGTCTGACTCGGAATCCAGATACGCAGTATTTT.

V and J are TRBV4-2 and TRBJ1-1; D is uncertain. Germline V CDR1 and CDR2: LGHNA, YNFKEQ. Trimming pared 0 bases from V and 7 bases from J, leaving 9 bases between. The CDR3 is made up of 13 amino acids. This chain's CDR3 is CASSQESGSEAFF. For the CDR3, the DNA is TGTGCCAGCAGCCAAGAGTCAGGTAGTGAAGCTTTCTTT.

The V and J genes are TRBV7-3 and TRBJ1-5, with D possibly matching TRBD1 (6 bases). Trimming pared 1 base from V and 0 bases from J, leaving 13 bases between. This CDR3 is 17 amino acids long. Germline V lookup: CDR1 SGHTA, CDR2 FQGTGA. CDR3 coding DNA: TGTGCCAGCAGCTTAATAAGGACAGCTCATAGCAATCAGCCCCAGCATTTT. Amino acid sequence: CASSLIRTAHSNQPQHF.

The V gene is TRBV7-2, the J gene TRBJ1-3; D ambiguous. V lost 3 bases and J lost 8, with 5 bases in between. The CDR3 spans 11 residues. The V gene's germline CDR1 is SGHTA and CDR2 FQGNSA. The CDR3 DNA sequence: TGTGCCAGCAGCTTGAGCGACACCATATATTTT. This gives the protein CASSLSDTIYF.

The chain combines TRBV2 with TRBJ2-6; D is possibly TRBD1 (6 bases). The germline CDR1 and CDR2 sequences are SNHLY and FYNNEI. This CDR3 is built from 13 residues. With 7 bases removed from V and 8 bases from J, the gap between germline ends came to 12 bases. The CDR3 spells CASTGQWSNVLTF. CDR3 coding DNA: TGTGCCAGCACCGGACAGTGGTCCAACGTCCTGACTTTC.

The chain employs TRBV3-1 (or the pseudogene TRBV3-2) and TRBJ1-3, with 7 bases aligning to TRBD1. The ends lost 5 bases at V and 3 bases at J; junction bases unmatched: 4. Germline loops: CDR1 LGHDT, CDR2 YNNKEL (reference sequence). CDR3 size: 14 residues. In DNA form, the CDR3 reads TGTGCCAGCAGCAAACAGGGGTATGGAAACACCATATATTTT. Amino acid sequence: CASSKQGYGNTIYF.

This clone was seen a single time. V and J are TRBV10-1 and TRBJ2-7; TRBD1 matches at 7 bases. Germline-derived CDR1 and CDR2 are WNHNN and SYGVQD (reference sequence). After removal of 5 bases from V and 2 bases from J, the junction contained 3 bases not matched to a gene. The CDR3 totals 13 residues. CDR3 nucleotides: TGCGCCAGCAGTAGGGACAGAGCCTACGAGCAGTACTTC. Its translation: CASSRDRAYEQYF.